Sequencing of this T cell receptor (beta chain) was carried out in a study of radiation and T cells in renal cell carcinoma. Study conclusions and caveats: No pretreatment tumor biopsies were available for baseline clonotypes. From baseline, blood top tumor clonotypes peaked at 2 weeks post-radiation.

For this clone: The antigen remains undetermined.

V gave up 4 bases and J gave up 4 bases, with 18 bases separating them. CDR1 is SGHRS, CDR2 YFSETQ, per germline. CDR3 size: 16 residues. Regarding time point: baseline pretreatment blood. The treatment here: 15 Gy SBRT to primary tumor, nephrectomy 4 weeks later. Blood was sampled at baseline, 2 weeks and 4 weeks after SBRT. The repertoire was sequenced with immunoSEQ multiplex PCR; TCRdb's copy has only in-frame clones and lacks some. This sample has 100,000 to 150,000 clones; around 83% occur once, and the top ten carry less than 3.5%. Material: blood, obtained from a patient whose treatment included radiotherapy and nephrectomy. The sequence was obtained from a woman in her sixties with renal cell carcinoma. The rearrangement links TRBV5-1 to TRBJ2-1; D gene uncertain. The CDR3 reads CASSPEPGLGYNEQFF. Here the CDR3 DNA reads TGCGCCAGCAGCCCGGAACCGGGTCTGGGTTACAATGAGCAGTTCTTC. The full variable domain, in which reference TRBV5-1 and TRBJ2-1 provide the parts outside the CDR3, is KAGVTQTPRYLIKTRGQQVTLSCSPISGHRSVSWYQQTPGQGLQFLFEYFSETQRNKGNFPGRFSGRQFSNSRSEMNVSTLELGDSALYLCASSPEPGLGYNEQFFGPGTRLTVL.